Sequencing of this T cell receptor (beta chain) was carried out in a study of cytomegalovirus exposure and HLA in healthy donors. Study findings and constraints: Across donors, presence/absence analyses took sequencing depth to be roughly uniform. TCR beta sequences numbering around 15,000 were associated with HLA alleles at 0.05 false discovery rate in a later analysis. Later analysis demonstrated an association between a missense DCLRE1C variant and TCR beta V- and J-gene trimming. Listed as cytomegalovirus-associated were 150 or so TCR beta chains.

Use of 60 Vbeta and 13 Jbeta primers characterized the PCR. Repertoires were generated with immunoSEQ multiplex PCR, while TCRdb's copy carries only in-frame clones and drops some. The table lists some 150,000 clones, about four fifths of them singletons. This CDR3 comprises 14 residues. After removal of 6 bases from V and 3 bases from J, the junction contained 7 bases not matched to a gene. Germline V gene lookup returns CDR1 WSHSY and CDR2 SAAADI. About this clone itself: Antigen specificity is unknown.

This sequence originates from a man aged 18 to 30 in good health and CMV-seropositive. Material: PBMCs. This chain connects TRBV10-2 to TRBJ1-2; 7 positions agree with TRBD1. The CDR3 protein is CASRNRTGYYGYTF. In DNA form, the CDR3 reads TGCGCCAGCAGGAACCGGACAGGCTACTATGGCTACACCTTC.